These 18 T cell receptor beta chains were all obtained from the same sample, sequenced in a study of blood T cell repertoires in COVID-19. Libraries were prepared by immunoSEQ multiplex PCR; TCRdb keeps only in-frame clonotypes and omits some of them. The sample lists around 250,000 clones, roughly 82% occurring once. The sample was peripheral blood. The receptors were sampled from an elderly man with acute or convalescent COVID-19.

Written as DNA, the CDR3 is TGTGCCATCAGTGAGAACTTGACAGGGGCGGATTCACCCCTCCACTTT. Its protein product is CAISENLTGADSPLHF. The chain is built from TRBV10-3 and TRBJ1-6, with 8 bases matching TRBD1. The CDR3 is 16 residues long. Germline V gene lookup returns CDR1 ENHRY and CDR2 SYGVKD. Losses at the gene ends were 2 bases for V and 8 bases for J; bases not matched to a gene: 8.

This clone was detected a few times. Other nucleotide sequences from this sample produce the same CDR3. CDR3 DNA: TGTGCCAGCAGCCAAGGGGGCGGCAATCAGCCCCAGCATTTT. Translating gives CASSQGGGNQPQHF. This rearrangement joins TRBV3-1 (or the pseudogene TRBV3-2) to TRBJ1-5; weak D call: TRBD1 (5 bases). This CDR3 is built from 14 residues. V was clipped by 1 base and J by 2 bases, with 6 bases between them. Germline V gene lookup returns CDR1 LGHDT and CDR2 YNNKEL (reference sequence).

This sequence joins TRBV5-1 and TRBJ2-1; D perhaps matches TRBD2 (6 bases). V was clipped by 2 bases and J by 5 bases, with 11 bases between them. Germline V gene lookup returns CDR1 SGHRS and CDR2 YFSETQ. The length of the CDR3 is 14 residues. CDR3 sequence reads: CASSLAGTNNEQFF. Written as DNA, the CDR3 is TGCGCCAGCAGCTTAGCGGGTACGAACAATGAGCAGTTCTTC.

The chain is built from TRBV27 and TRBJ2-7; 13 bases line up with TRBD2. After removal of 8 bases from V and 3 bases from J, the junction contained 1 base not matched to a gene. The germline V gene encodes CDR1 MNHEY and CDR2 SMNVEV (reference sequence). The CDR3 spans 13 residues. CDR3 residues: CASRTSGSYEQYF. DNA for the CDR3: TGTGCCAGCCGGACTAGCGGGAGCTACGAGCAGTACTTC.

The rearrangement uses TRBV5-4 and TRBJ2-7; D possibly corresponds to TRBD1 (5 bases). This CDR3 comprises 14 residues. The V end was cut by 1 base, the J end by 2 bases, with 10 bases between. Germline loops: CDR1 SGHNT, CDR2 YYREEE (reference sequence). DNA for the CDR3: TGTGCCAGCAGCTTGAAACAGGTGCCCTACGAGCAGTACTTC. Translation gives CASSLKQVPYEQYF.

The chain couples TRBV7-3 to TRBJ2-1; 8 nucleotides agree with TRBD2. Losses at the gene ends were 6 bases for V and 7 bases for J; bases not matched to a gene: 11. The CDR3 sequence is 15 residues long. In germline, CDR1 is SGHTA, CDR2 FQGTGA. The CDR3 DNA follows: TGTGCCAGCAGTCAGACGCCGGGAGGGCCGAATGAGCAGTTCTTC. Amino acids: CASSQTPGGPNEQFF. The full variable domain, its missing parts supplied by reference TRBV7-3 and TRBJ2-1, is GAGVSQTPSNKVTEKGKYVELRCDPISGHTALYWYRQSLGQGPEFLIYFQGTGAADDSGLPNDRFFAVRPEGSVSTLKIQRTERGDSAVYLCASSQTPGGPNEQFFGPGTRLTVL.

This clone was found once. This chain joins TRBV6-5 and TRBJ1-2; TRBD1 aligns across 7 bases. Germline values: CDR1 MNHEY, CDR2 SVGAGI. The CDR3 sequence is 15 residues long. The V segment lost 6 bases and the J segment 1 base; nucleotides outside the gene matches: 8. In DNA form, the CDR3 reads TGTGCCAGCAGGAAGGGGCAGGGGGGTAACTATGGCTACACCTTC. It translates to CASRKGQGGNYGYTF.

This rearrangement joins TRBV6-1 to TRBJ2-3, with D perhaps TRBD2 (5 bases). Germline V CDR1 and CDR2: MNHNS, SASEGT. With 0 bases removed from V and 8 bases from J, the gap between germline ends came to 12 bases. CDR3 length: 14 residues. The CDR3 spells CASSEAYPRGTQYF. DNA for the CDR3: TGTGCCAGCAGTGAAGCGTATCCCCGGGGTACGCAGTATTTT.

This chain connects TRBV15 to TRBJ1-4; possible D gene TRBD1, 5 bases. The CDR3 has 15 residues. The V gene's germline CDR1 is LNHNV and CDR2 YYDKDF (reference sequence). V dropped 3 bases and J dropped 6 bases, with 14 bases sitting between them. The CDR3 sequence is CATSRAGVGDEKLFF. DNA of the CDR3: TGTGCCACCAGCAGGGCGGGGGTCGGTGATGAAAAACTGTTTTTT.

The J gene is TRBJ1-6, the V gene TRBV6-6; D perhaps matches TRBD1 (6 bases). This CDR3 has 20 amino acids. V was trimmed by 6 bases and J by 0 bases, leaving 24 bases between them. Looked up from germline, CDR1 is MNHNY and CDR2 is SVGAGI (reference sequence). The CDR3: CASSLTPTGLYSSYNSPLHF. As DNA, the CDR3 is TGTGCCAGCAGCCTAACCCCTACAGGGCTTTATAGCTCCTATAATTCACCCCTCCACTTT.

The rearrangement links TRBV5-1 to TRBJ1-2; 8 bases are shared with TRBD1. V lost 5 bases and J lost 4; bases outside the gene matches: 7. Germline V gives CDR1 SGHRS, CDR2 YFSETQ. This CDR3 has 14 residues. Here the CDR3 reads CASRPGTGIYGYTF. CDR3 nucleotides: TGCGCCAGCAGACCAGGGACAGGAATCTATGGCTACACCTTC.

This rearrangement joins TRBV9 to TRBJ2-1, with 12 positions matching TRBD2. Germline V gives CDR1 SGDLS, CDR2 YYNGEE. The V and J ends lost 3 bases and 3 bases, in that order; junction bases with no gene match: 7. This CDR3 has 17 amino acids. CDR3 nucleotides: TGTGCCAGCAGCGAGACTAGCGGGGGCGTGAACTACAATGAGCAGTTCTTC. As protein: CASSETSGGVNYNEQFF.

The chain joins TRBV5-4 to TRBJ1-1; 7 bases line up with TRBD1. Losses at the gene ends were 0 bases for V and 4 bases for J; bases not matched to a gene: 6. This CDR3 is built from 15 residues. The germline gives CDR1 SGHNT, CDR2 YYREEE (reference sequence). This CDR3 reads CASSLGSGQFTEAFF. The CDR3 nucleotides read TGTGCCAGCAGCTTGGGATCGGGACAGTTCACTGAAGCTTTCTTT.

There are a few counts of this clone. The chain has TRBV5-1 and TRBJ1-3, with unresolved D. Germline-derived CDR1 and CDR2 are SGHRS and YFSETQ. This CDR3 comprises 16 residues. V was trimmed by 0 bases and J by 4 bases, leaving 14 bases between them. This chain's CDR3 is CASSLAGITLGNTIYF. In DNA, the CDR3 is TGCGCCAGCAGCTTGGCCGGGATAACCCTGGGAAACACCATATATTTT.

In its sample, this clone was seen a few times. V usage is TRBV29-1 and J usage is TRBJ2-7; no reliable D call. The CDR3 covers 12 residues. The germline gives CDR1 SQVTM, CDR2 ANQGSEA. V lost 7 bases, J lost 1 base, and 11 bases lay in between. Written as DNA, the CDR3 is TGCAGCGCTGGCTTGCGATCCTACGAGCAGTACTTC. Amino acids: CSAGLRSYEQYF.

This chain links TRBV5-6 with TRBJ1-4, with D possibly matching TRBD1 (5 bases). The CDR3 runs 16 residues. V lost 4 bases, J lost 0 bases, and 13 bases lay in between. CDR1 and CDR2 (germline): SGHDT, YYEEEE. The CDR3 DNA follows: TGTGCCAGCAGCCCCCGGTGGGGCTCAACTAATGAAAAACTGTTTTTT. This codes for CASSPRWGSTNEKLFF.

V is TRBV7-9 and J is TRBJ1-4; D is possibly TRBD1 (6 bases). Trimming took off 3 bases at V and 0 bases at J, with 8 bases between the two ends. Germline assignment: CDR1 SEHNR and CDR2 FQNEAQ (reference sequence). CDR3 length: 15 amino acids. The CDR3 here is CASSLGHSTNEKLFF. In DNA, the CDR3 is TGTGCCAGCAGCTTGGGACATTCAACTAATGAAAAACTGTTTTTT.

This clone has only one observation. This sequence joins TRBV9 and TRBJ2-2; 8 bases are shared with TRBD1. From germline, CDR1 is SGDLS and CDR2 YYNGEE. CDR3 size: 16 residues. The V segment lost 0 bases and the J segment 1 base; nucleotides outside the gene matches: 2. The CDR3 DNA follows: TGTGCCAGCAGCGTAGAGGGGACAGGGAACACCGGGGAGCTGTTTTTT. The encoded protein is CASSVEGTGNTGELFF.